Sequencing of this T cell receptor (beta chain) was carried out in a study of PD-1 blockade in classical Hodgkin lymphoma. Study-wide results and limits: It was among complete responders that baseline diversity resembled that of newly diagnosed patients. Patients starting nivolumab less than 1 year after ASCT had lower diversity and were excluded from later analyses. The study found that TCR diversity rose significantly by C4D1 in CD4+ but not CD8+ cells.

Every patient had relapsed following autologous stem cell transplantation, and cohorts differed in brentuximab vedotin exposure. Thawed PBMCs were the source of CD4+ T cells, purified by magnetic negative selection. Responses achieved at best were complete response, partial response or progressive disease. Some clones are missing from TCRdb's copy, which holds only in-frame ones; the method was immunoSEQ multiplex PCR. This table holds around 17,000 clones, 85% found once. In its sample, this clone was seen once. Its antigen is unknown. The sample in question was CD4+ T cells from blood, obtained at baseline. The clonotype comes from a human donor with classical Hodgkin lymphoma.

CDR3 protein: CSVEGQLAGAGEQYF. Written as DNA, the CDR3 is TGCAGCGTTGAAGGTCAACTAGCGGGAGCGGGAGAGCAGTACTTC. The rearrangement links TRBV29-1 to TRBJ2-7; 11 bases align to TRBD2. The junction had 9 bases not matched to a gene; V was cut back by 1 base and J by 7 bases. CDR1 SQVTM and CDR2 ANQGSEA come from the germline V gene. The CDR3 length is 15 residues.